Detailed here is one TCR beta chain. Antigen unknown. This CDR3 has 14 residues. The germline V gene encodes CDR1 MDHEN and CDR2 SYDVKM. Trimming cost V 6 bases and J 3 bases; bases outside gene matches: 5. The data derive from a study of cytomegalovirus exposure and HLA in healthy donors. Points from the study as a whole: The study listed some 160 cytomegalovirus-associated TCR beta chains. A further, later analysis showed that HLA-associated TCR beta chains (compared with equally common others) were more clonally expanded. Using a false discovery rate of 0.05, a later analysis showed that approximately 16,000 TCR beta sequences were associated with HLA alleles.

The PCR ran on 60 Vbeta and 13 Jbeta primers. Using immunoSEQ multiplex PCR, the repertoire was profiled, and TCRdb retains in-frame clones only, with some absent. The table lists 150,000 or so clones, around four fifths of them singletons, with roughly 10% in the top ten. The chain joins TRBV28 to TRBJ2-3, with 8 bases identical to TRBD2. Sequences were obtained from PBMCs. This clonotype was sampled from a young man in good health and CMV-seropositive. The CDR3 sequence is CASRRGGGTDTQYF. DNA for the CDR3: TGTGCCAGCAGAAGGGGCGGGGGGACAGATACGCAGTATTTT.